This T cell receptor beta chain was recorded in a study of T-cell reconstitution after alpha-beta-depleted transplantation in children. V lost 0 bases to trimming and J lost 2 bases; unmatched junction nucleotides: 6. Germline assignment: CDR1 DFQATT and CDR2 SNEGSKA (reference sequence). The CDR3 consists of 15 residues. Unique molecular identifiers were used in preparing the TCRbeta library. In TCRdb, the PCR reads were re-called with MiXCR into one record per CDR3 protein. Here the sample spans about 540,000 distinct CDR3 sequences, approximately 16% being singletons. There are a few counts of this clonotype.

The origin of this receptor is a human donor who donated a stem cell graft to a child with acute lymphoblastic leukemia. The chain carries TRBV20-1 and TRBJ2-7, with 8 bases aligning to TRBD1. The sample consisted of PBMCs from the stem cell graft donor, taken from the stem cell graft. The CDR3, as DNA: TGCAGTGCTAGAGATCACTGGACAGGGACCTACGAGCAGTACTTC. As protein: CSARDHWTGTYEQYF.